This entry lists 14 T cell receptor beta chains sequenced from one sample in a study of read filtering for tumor transcriptome and immune sequencing. Molecular barcoded adaptors covering alpha/delta and beta/gamma chains were used on 400 to 450 ng RNA. In TCRdb, the reads were re-called with MiXCR into one record per CDR3 protein. This sample has roughly 130,000 distinct CDR3 sequences, with 10% to 15% found just once. Input material: a population of CD138-negative cells sorted from bone marrow. These receptors were taken from a donor at least 40 years old with multiple myeloma.

In its sample, this clonotype was seen many times. The chain carries TRBV6-5 and TRBJ2-5; 11 positions agree with TRBD2. Looked up from germline, CDR1 is MNHEY and CDR2 is SVGAGI. This CDR3 is 18 amino acids long. Trimming cost V 0 bases and J 5 bases; bases outside gene matches: 11. CDR3 region: CASSYSFRSGGAWETQYF. CDR3 bases: TGTGCCAGCAGTTACTCTTTTCGTAGCGGGGGGGCCTGGGAGACCCAGTACTTC.

This clonotype was counted many times. The chain employs TRBV6-2 or TRBV6-3 and TRBJ2-1, with TRBD2 identical over 12 bases. The CDR3 runs 14 residues. The V segment lost 7 bases and the J segment 9 bases; nucleotides outside the gene matches: 7. Germline CDR1 reads MNHEY; CDR2 reads SVGEGT. Here the CDR3 DNA reads TGTGCCAGCATTGGACTAGCGGGATTTGGTGAGCAGTTCTTC. Translation gives CASIGLAGFGEQFF.

This clonotype was counted ten times or more. The gene calls are TRBV6-5 and TRBJ1-1; TRBD1 matches 7 bases. The V and J ends lost 6 bases and 1 base, in that order; junction bases with no gene match: 8. The CDR3 is 15 residues long. In germline, CDR1 is MNHEY, CDR2 SVGAGI. DNA for the CDR3: TGTGCCAGCAGCTCACAGGGGTCGGGGAACACTGAAGCTTTCTTT. Translated, it gives CASSSQGSGNTEAFF.

This clonotype was detected ten times or more. V is TRBV6-5 and J is TRBJ1-4; the match to TRBD1 covers 7 bases. The V gene end was trimmed by 6 bases and the J gene end by 6 bases; junction bases not matched to a gene: 7. Germline CDR1 is MNHEY and CDR2 is SVGAGI. The CDR3 spans 14 residues. The CDR3 DNA reads TGTGCCAGCAGCCCTGACAGGGCGGATGAAAAACTGTTTTTT. Protein: CASSPDRADEKLFF.

This clonotype occurred many times. This rearrangement joins TRBV6-5 to TRBJ2-5; no firm D call. CDR3 length equals 12 residues. CDR1 is MNHEY and CDR2 is SVGAGI in the germline V gene. Trimming removed 0 bases at V and 4 bases at J, with 3 bases between. Here the CDR3 DNA reads TGTGCCAGCAGTTACTCTGGAGAGACCCAGTACTTC. It is translated as CASSYSGETQYF.

In this sample, this clonotype turned up many times. The J gene is TRBJ2-1, the V gene TRBV5-1; D is possibly TRBD1 (5 bases). Trimming cost V 2 bases and J 4 bases, with 13 bases left between them. CDR3 length: 15 residues. Germline V gives CDR1 SGHRS, CDR2 YFSETQ. This chain's CDR3 is CASSFGRVGYNEQFF. CDR3 nucleotides: TGCGCCAGCAGCTTTGGCAGGGTGGGTTACAATGAGCAGTTCTTC. Combining the CDR3 with reference TRBV5-1 and TRBJ2-1 gives the whole variable domain KAGVTQTPRYLIKTRGQQVTLSCSPISGHRSVSWYQQTPGQGLQFLFEYFSETQRNKGNFPGRFSGRQFSNSRSEMNVSTLELGDSALYLCASSFGRVGYNEQFFGPGTRLTVL.

The sample holds many counts of this clonotype. The chain carries TRBV24-1 and TRBJ1-1, with D possibly matching TRBD1 (5 bases). Germline CDR1 and CDR2: KGHDR and SFDVKD. The CDR3 contains 14 residues. V lost 8 bases, J lost 5 bases, and 17 bases lay in between. CDR3 sequence: CATMGGSFGTEAFF. The CDR3 DNA reads as TGTGCCACCATGGGGGGTTCATTTGGGACTGAAGCTTTCTTT.

This clonotype was seen at least ten times. The chain recombines TRBV7-3 with TRBJ2-1; TRBD2 matches at 11 bases. Germline CDR1 and CDR2: SGHTA and FQGTGA. CDR3 length: 15 amino acids. V lost 5 bases and J lost 8; bases outside the gene matches: 8. DNA for the CDR3: TGTGCCAGCAGCGGAACTAGCGGGAGTGTCGATGAGCAGTTCTTC. Protein product: CASSGTSGSVDEQFF.

This clonotype was counted at least ten times. The chain combines TRBV20-1 with TRBJ1-4, with D perhaps matching TRBD1 (6 bases). Germline CDR1 is DFQATT and CDR2 is SNEGSKA (reference sequence). V was pared by 0 bases and J by 8 bases, with 13 bases between. CDR3 length: 14 residues. CDR3 sequence (DNA): TGCAGTGCTAGAGATCGCAGGGGAAACGAAAAACTGTTTTTT. Its protein is CSARDRRGNEKLFF.

This clonotype was recorded at least ten times. The rearrangement links TRBV7-2 to TRBJ1-5; D gene ambiguous. The CDR3 extends over 13 amino acids. Germline V lookup: CDR1 SGHTA, CDR2 FQGNSA. V was clipped by 4 bases and J by 5 bases, with 9 bases between them. CDR3 in amino acids: CASSSQLDQPQHF. The CDR3 nucleotides are TGTGCCAGCAGCTCGCAGCTAGATCAGCCCCAGCATTTT.

There are many counts of this clonotype. CDR3: CSVGGADSYNEQFF. CDR3 DNA sequence: TGCAGCGTTGGCGGGGCGGACTCCTACAATGAGCAGTTCTTC. The chain recombines TRBV29-1 with TRBJ2-1, with D maybe TRBD2 (6 bases). Germline-derived CDR1 and CDR2 are SQVTM and ANQGSEA. The CDR3 is made up of 14 amino acids. V shed 4 bases and J shed 0 bases, with 10 bases lying between them.

This clonotype has at least ten counts. The chain combines TRBV13 with TRBJ2-3; 8 nucleotides agree with TRBD2. In germline, CDR1 is PRHDT, CDR2 FYEKMQ (reference sequence). The CDR3 is made up of 15 amino acids. V trimming: 0 bases; J trimming: 3 bases; junction bases outside the gene matches: 2. CDR3 nucleotides: TGTGCCAGCAGCTTAGGTAGCGGGGCTACAGATACGCAGTATTTT. Its protein is CASSLGSGATDTQYF.

V is TRBV20-1 and J is TRBJ2-5; 10 bases fit TRBD2. Trimming at V came to 3 bases and at J to 5 bases, leaving 6 bases not matched to a gene. The length of the CDR3 is 14 residues. Germline V gives CDR1 DFQATT, CDR2 SNEGSKA (reference sequence). The CDR3: CSARGLAGDETQYF. The CDR3 DNA is TGCAGTGCTAGGGGCCTAGCGGGAGACGAGACCCAGTACTTC.

This CDR3 is CSAPWASSGNTIYF. The DNA of the CDR3 is TGCAGTGCGCCATGGGCAAGCTCTGGAAACACCATATATTTT. The chain couples TRBV20-1 to TRBJ1-3; D not resolved. V shed 6 bases and J shed 0 bases, with 12 bases lying between them. Germline V gives CDR1 DFQATT, CDR2 SNEGSKA (reference sequence). This CDR3 has 14 residues.